Below, one TCR beta chain is given with its context. V shed 6 bases and J shed 1 base, with 6 bases lying between them. The CDR3 is 12 residues long. The data belong to a study of T cell changes during pregnancy in multiple sclerosis. The method was immunoSEQ multiplex PCR; TCRdb's version includes in-frame clones alone and lacks a portion of them. The sample has more than 25,000 clones, 89% seen once. The chain has TRBV23-1 and TRBJ1-2; D is undetermined. TRBV23-1 is placed among ORFs of uncertain function. Material: CD8+ T cells from peripheral blood mononuclear cells, obtained after pregnancy. The receptor was isolated from a female donor with multiple sclerosis, enrolled in a pregnancy study. The CDR3 sequence is CASSESNYGYTF. The CDR3 DNA reads TGCGCCAGCAGCGAGAGTAACTATGGCTACACCTTC.